The 24 T cell receptor beta chains below come from one sample, sequenced in a study of Graves' ophthalmopathy and Graves' hyperthyroidism. The authors amplified TCR beta CDR3 regions, and they did so from RNA transcripts for repertoire sequencing. Amplification began with first-round RT-PCR using HTBI primers, then second-round multiplex PCR was performed. TCRdb redid the calling of the multiplex PCR reads with MiXCR, one entry per CDR3 protein. Here the sample spans approximately 540,000 distinct CDR3 sequences, roughly 39% being singletons. Sequencing input: peripheral blood or thyroid tissue (not recorded which). All receptors derive from an adult man with Graves' hyperthyroidism.

Of note for this clonotype: One end of the junction varies from germline; a read error may be responsible. The V call is TRBV2, the J call TRBJ1-4, with D uncertain. The CDR3 has 16 residues. Looked up from germline, CDR1 is SNHLY and CDR2 is FYNNEI. The CDR3 region is CAISLAGGPDNEKLFF. The CDR3 nucleotides read TGTGCCATCAGTTTAGCGGGAGGGCCTGATAATGAAAAACTGTTTTTT.

This clonotype was recorded many times. The chain is built from TRBV5-8 and TRBJ2-7; D is perhaps TRBD2 (7 bases). Germline lookup yields CDR1 SGHTS and CDR2 YDEGEE. Trimming cost V 6 bases and J 5 bases, with 15 bases left between them. There are 13 residues in the CDR3. The CDR3 sequence: CASMGGPVNEQYF. The CDR3 DNA reads as TGTGCCAGCATGGGGGGGCCAGTGAACGAGCAGTACTTC.

There are many counts of this clonotype. The chain employs TRBV11-3 and TRBJ1-4, with D possibly TRBD1 on 5 matching bases. Germline assignment: CDR1 SGHNT and CDR2 YENEEA. The CDR3 spans 13 residues. Trimming left V 5 bases short and J 8 bases short, with 12 bases between. Here the CDR3 DNA reads TGTGCCAGCAGCCTCGTACAGGAGGAAAAACTGTTTTTT. Its protein is CASSLVQEEKLFF.

This clonotype was picked up many times. The chain employs TRBV3-1 and TRBJ2-2, with unresolved D. The CDR3 loop spans 13 amino acids. Germline CDR1 reads LGHDT; CDR2 reads YNNKEL (reference sequence). Trimming removed 1 base from V and 7 bases from J, with 7 bases in between. Here the CDR3 reads CASSQATDGELFF. The CDR3 DNA follows: TGTGCCAGCAGCCAAGCGACTGACGGGGAGCTGTTTTTT.

This clonotype was recorded a few times. CDR3 loop: CASNGGIGNTIYF. The DNA of the CDR3 is TGTGCCAGTAACGGAGGGATTGGAAACACCATATATTTT. This chain links TRBV19 with TRBJ1-3; D not resolved. This CDR3 is built from 13 residues. Germline V gene sequence: CDR1 LNHDA, CDR2 SQIVND (reference sequence). V was trimmed by 7 bases and J by 3 bases, leaving 10 bases between them.

This clonotype was seen ten or more times. V gene TRBV10-3 combines with J gene TRBJ2-5; TRBD2 is a possible D gene (5 bases). The germline V gene encodes CDR1 ENHRY and CDR2 SYGVKD. CDR3 length: 14 amino acids. V shed 2 bases and J shed 5 bases, with 12 bases lying between them. In DNA form, the CDR3 reads TGTGCCATCAGTGAGAGTGAGGGTTTGGAGACCCAGTACTTC. Translation gives CAISESEGLETQYF.

The rearrangement joins TRBV7-9 to TRBJ1-2; tentatively, D is TRBD1 (6 bases). Germline CDR1 reads SEHNR; CDR2 reads FQNEAQ (reference sequence). The length of the CDR3 is 13 residues. V lost 5 bases and J lost 6, with 13 bases in between. The CDR3 bases are TGTGCCAGCAGCAGGACGGACAGCCATGGCTACACCTTC. Translating gives CASSRTDSHGYTF.

This clonotype was seen repeatedly, ten times or more. This chain joins TRBV12-3 or TRBV12-4 and TRBJ2-6, with no clear D. CDR3 size: 15 residues. V lost 3 bases to trimming and J lost 0 bases, with 6 bases between them. This CDR3 reads CASSFFPSGANVLTF. DNA for the CDR3: TGTGCCAGCAGTTTTTTTCCCTCTGGGGCCAACGTCCTGACTTTC.

This clonotype was counted a single time. This rearrangement joins TRBV29-1 to TRBJ2-7; D gene uncertain. Germline CDR1 and CDR2: SQVTM and ANQGSEA. This CDR3 is built from 13 residues. Trimming left V 7 bases short and J 0 bases short, with 13 bases between. The CDR3 nucleotides are TGCAGCGCACTGACACGGAGCTCCTACGAGCAGTACTTC. This gives the protein CSALTRSSYEQYF.

A note on this clonotype: This sequence may be a read error, since a much larger clone differs from it by one base. The V call is TRBV19, the J call TRBJ1-5; the D gene is possibly TRBD1 (5 bases). The V and J ends lost 3 bases and 1 base respectively, with 13 bases between them. The CDR3 loop spans 16 amino acids. Germline values: CDR1 LNHDA, CDR2 SQIVND (reference sequence). CDR3 loop: CASSMLSGQSNQPQHF. CDR3 nucleotide sequence: TGTGCCAGTAGTATGTTGTCAGGGCAGAGCAATCAGCCCCAGCATTTT.

This clonotype was counted a few times. The genes are TRBV6-1 and TRBJ1-5, with a tentative D call TRBD1 (5 bases). Trimming stripped 0 bases from V and 6 bases from J, with 12 bases between. The CDR3 consists of 15 residues. Germline V CDR1 and CDR2: MNHNS, SASEGT. Written as DNA, the CDR3 is TGTGCCAGCAGTGAAGCAGGAGGGGCGCGTCAGCCCCAGCATTTT. Amino acid sequence: CASSEAGGARQPQHF.

This clonotype was detected many times. The V and J genes are TRBV25-1 and TRBJ2-2; D is tentatively TRBD1 or TRBD2 (6 bases each). The germline CDR1 and CDR2 sequences are MGHDK and SYGVNS. The CDR3 sequence is 14 residues long. Trimming cost V 7 bases and J 4 bases, with 13 bases left between them. The CDR3: CASISGAATGELFF. In DNA, the CDR3 is TGTGCCAGCATTTCGGGGGCGGCCACCGGGGAGCTGTTTTTT.

This clonotype showed up many times. CDR3 bases: TGCAGCGTTGAAGAACCGGGACAAAGCTACGAGCAGTACTTC. It codes for CSVEEPGQSYEQYF. The rearrangement uses TRBV29-1 and TRBJ2-7, with D tentatively TRBD1 (6 bases). Trimming stripped 0 bases from V and 3 bases from J, with 12 bases between. CDR1 and CDR2 from the germline V gene are SQVTM and ANQGSEA. The CDR3 covers 14 residues.

This clonotype was detected only a few times. The CDR3 region has the DNA TGTGCCATCAGTGTGGCTAGCGGGAACAATGAGCAGTTCTTC. It specifies CAISVASGNNEQFF. V gene TRBV10-3 combines with J gene TRBJ2-5, with 9 positions matching TRBD2. The assigned J gene may be wrong: the sequence end matches TRBJ2-1 better. The CDR3 loop spans 14 amino acids. The germline V gene has CDR1 ENHRY and CDR2 SYGVKD.

This clonotype was found many times. The genes are TRBV7-9 and TRBJ2-7; D assignment may be TRBD1 or TRBD2 (5 bases each). Between the trimmed V and J ends, which lost 3 bases and 2 bases, there was a span of 14 bases. The length of the CDR3 is 15 residues. Germline loops: CDR1 SEHNR, CDR2 FQNEAQ (reference sequence). CDR3 bases: TGTGCCAGCAGCTTTAGCCGGGGCTATACCTACGAGCAGTACTTC. Protein: CASSFSRGYTYEQYF.

Of note for this clonotype: The conserved phenylalanine or tryptophan normally closing the CDR3 is absent here, so this likely arose from a read error. The DNA is left out, because the CDR3 cannot be placed on it with certainty; the CDR3 is given as TCRdb lists it. The V and J genes are TRBV9 and TRBJ2-5; TRBD1, the table's D call, lacks a check against the DNA. The CDR3 comprises 16 residues, both ends counted. CDR1 SGDLS and CDR2 YYNGEE come from the germline V gene. The CDR3 spells CASSVGGAGRGYTFGS.

V is TRBV30 and J is TRBJ1-4; D not certain. In germline, CDR1 is GTSNPN, CDR2 SVGIG (reference sequence). Trimming stripped 3 bases from V and 7 bases from J, with 15 bases between. The CDR3 covers 14 residues. CDR3 protein: CAWSSRAVGEKLFF. The CDR3 DNA reads TGTGCCTGGAGCTCTAGGGCTGTCGGTGAAAAACTGTTTTTT. Full variable domain (rest looked up from reference TRBV30 and TRBJ1-4): SQTIHQWPATLVQPVGSPLSLECTVEGTSNPNLYWYRQAAGRGLQLLFYSVGIGQISSEVPQNLSASRPQDRQFILSSKKLLLSDSGFYLCAWSSRAVGEKLFFGSGTQLSVL.

In the case of this clonotype: The conserved final phenylalanine or tryptophan is absent from the CDR3, which likely points to a read error. The J gene is TRBJ1-1, the V gene TRBV19; D uncertain. The CDR3 sequence is 11 residues long. Germline lookup yields CDR1 LNHDA and CDR2 SQIVND (reference sequence). V shed 6 bases and J shed 2 bases, with 4 bases lying between them. CDR3 amino acids: CASRDNTEAFS. The CDR3 region has the DNA TGTGCCAGTAGAGACAACACTGAAGCTTTCTCT.

DNA of the CDR3: TGTGCCAGCAGCCCCACGGGGGTGGATACGCAGTATTTT. Translated: CASSPTGVDTQYF. The J gene is TRBJ1-4, the V gene TRBV5-4; D perhaps matches TRBD2 (6 bases). The J call is uncertain, as TRBJ2-3 better fits the DNA end. CDR3 length equals 13 residues. Germline V gene sequence: CDR1 SGHNT, CDR2 YYREEE (reference sequence).

This clonotype was observed many times. The chain is built from TRBV6-5 and TRBJ1-5; TRBD1 aligns across 11 bases. This CDR3 contains 22 residues. The V gene end was trimmed by 0 bases and the J gene end by 1 base; junction bases not matched to a gene: 17. Germline-derived CDR1 and CDR2 are MNHEY and SVGAGI. Here the CDR3 reads CASSYSKPGFGQGAKSNQPQHF. DNA for the CDR3: TGTGCCAGCAGTTACTCCAAGCCCGGCTTTGGACAGGGGGCAAAGAGCAATCAGCCCCAGCATTTT.

For this clonotype: A read error may be the cause here, since a much bigger clone is one base away. The chain joins TRBV5-1 to TRBJ1-1; 9 bases fit TRBD1. The V gene end was trimmed by 6 bases and the J gene end by 4 bases; junction bases not matched to a gene: 10. This CDR3 contains 15 residues. The germline gives CDR1 SGHRS, CDR2 YFSETQ. This CDR3 is CASNWGQGTSTEAFF. The CDR3 DNA is TGCGCCAGCAACTGGGGACAGGGTACCAGCACTGAAGCTTTCTTT.

Concerning this clonotype itself: At one end, the junction sequence differs from germline, possibly due to a read error. This chain connects TRBV5-1 to TRBJ2-7, with 9 bases aligning to TRBD2. The better agreement between TRBJ2-1 and the DNA end casts doubt on the J call. This CDR3 contains 15 residues. The germline V gene has CDR1 SGHRS and CDR2 YFSETQ. The CDR3 sequence is CASSPTRTSDNEQFF. The CDR3 region has the DNA TGTGCCAGCAGCCCAACTCGGACTAGCGACAATGAGCAGTTCTTC.

This clonotype was observed a few times. The V call is TRBV10-3, the J call TRBJ2-3, with D perhaps matching TRBD2 (5 bases). Looked up from germline, CDR1 is ENHRY and CDR2 is SYGVKD. The CDR3 has 15 amino acids. V dropped 6 bases and J dropped 2 bases, with 15 bases sitting between them. CDR3 nucleotide sequence: TGTGCCATCAGCCCGGACTCCTACTCCACAGATACGCAGTATTTT. It is translated as CAISPDSYSTDTQYF.

This chain links TRBV7-2 with TRBJ2-7; D may be TRBD2 (6 bases). This CDR3 comprises 17 residues. V was cut by 5 bases and J by 0 bases, with 20 bases left in between. CDR1 and CDR2 from the germline V gene are SGHTA and FQGNSA. The CDR3 nucleotides are TGTGCCAGCAGCCAATTTAATCAACCGGGACTCTCCTACGAGCAGTACTTC. Its protein product is CASSQFNQPGLSYEQYF.